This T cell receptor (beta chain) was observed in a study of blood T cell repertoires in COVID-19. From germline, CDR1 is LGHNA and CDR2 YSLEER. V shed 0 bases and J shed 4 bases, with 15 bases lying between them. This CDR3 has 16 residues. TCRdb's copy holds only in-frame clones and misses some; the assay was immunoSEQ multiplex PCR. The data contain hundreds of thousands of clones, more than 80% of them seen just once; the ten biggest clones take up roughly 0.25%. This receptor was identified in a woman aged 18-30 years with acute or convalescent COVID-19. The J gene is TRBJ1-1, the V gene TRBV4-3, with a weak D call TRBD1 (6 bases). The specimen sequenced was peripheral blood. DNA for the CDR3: TGCGCCAGCAGCCAAGATCTTCCAGGGGAGGGCACTGAAGCTTTCTTT. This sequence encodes CASSQDLPGEGTEAFF.